These 23 T cell receptor beta chains came from one sample sequenced in a study of cytomegalovirus exposure and HLA in healthy donors. Amplification used 60 Vbeta primers and 13 Jbeta primers. The data were produced by immunoSEQ multiplex PCR, yet TCRdb's version contains in-frame clones alone and is incomplete. This table has over 150,000 clones, about four fifths appearing once. Sequences were obtained from PBMCs. Receptor source: a woman aged 45-65 years in good health and CMV-seronegative.

The chain has TRBV6-5 and TRBJ2-7; TRBD1 agrees at 9 bases. V lost 7 bases, J lost 4 bases, and 5 bases stayed unmatched. From germline, CDR1 is MNHEY and CDR2 SVGAGI. This CDR3 comprises 13 residues. Written as DNA, the CDR3 is TGTGCCAGCAAGGGACAGGGAGGGTACGAGCAGTACTTC. This encodes CASKGQGGYEQYF.

V and J are TRBV5-6 and TRBJ2-7; D may be TRBD2 (6 bases). There are 15 residues in the CDR3. Trimming removed 1 base at V and 0 bases at J, with 11 bases between. Germline CDR1 reads SGHDT; CDR2 reads YYEEEE. The CDR3 reads CASSLFSGSSYEQYF. CDR3 nucleotides: TGTGCCAGCAGCTTGTTTAGCGGAAGCTCCTACGAGCAGTACTTC.

The chain has TRBV15 and TRBJ1-4; 9 bases align to TRBD1. The J segment lost 7 bases and the V segment lost 3 bases, leaving 3 bases of the junction unmatched. This CDR3 has 14 residues. CDR1 and CDR2 from the germline V gene are LNHNV and YYDKDF (reference sequence). The CDR3 nucleotides are TGTGCCACCAGCAGGGACAGGGGTTTTGAAAAACTGTTTTTT. It encodes CATSRDRGFEKLFF.

The V and J genes are TRBV5-1 and TRBJ2-3; D is unresolved. In germline, CDR1 is SGHRS, CDR2 YFSETQ. Trimming cost V 4 bases and J 1 base, with 4 bases left between them. There are 12 residues in the CDR3. Here the CDR3 reads CASSHGTDTQYF. The CDR3 nucleotides read TGCGCCAGCAGCCATGGCACAGATACGCAGTATTTT.

This chain links TRBV15 with TRBJ1-1; D unclear. Germline assignment: CDR1 LNHNV and CDR2 YYDKDF (reference sequence). V was trimmed by 1 base and J by 1 base, leaving 7 bases between them. The CDR3 is 14 residues long. The CDR3 DNA reads TGTGCCACCAGCAGAGTGCGGGCGAACACTGAAGCTTTCTTT. It encodes CATSRVRANTEAFF.

The rearrangement joins TRBV28 to TRBJ1-2; 7 bases agree with TRBD1. The length of the CDR3 is 14 residues. With 4 bases clipped from V and 8 bases from J, the junction kept 10 bases outside the gene matches. Germline-derived CDR1 and CDR2 are MDHEN and SYDVKM. CDR3 sequence (DNA): TGTGCCAGCAGTTCCACAGGGGAGTCAGGGGGCTACACCTTC. Its protein is CASSSTGESGGYTF.

This sequence joins TRBV11-2 and TRBJ1-1; no clear D gene. Germline lookup yields CDR1 SGHAT and CDR2 FQNNGV. CDR3 size: 14 residues. The V gene lost 5 bases and the J gene lost 5 bases, with 15 bases spanning the gap. The DNA of the CDR3 is TGTGCCAGCAGCCCACTATCGGGTGTGACTGAAGCTTTCTTT. The encoded protein is CASSPLSGVTEAFF.

V and J are TRBV25-1 and TRBJ1-6, with 9 nucleotides matching TRBD1. J gave up 6 bases and V 7 bases, and 1 base lay outside the gene matches. The length of the CDR3 is 13 residues. CDR1 and CDR2 (germline): MGHDK, SYGVNS. DNA for the CDR3: TGTGCCAGCAAGGACAGGGGTAATTCACCCCTCCACTTT. This gives the protein CASKDRGNSPLHF.

The chain combines TRBV9 with TRBJ2-3, with 9 positions matching TRBD2. Germline CDR1 and CDR2: SGDLS and YYNGEE. The CDR3 covers 15 residues. Trimming removed 5 bases from V and 4 bases from J; junction bases left unmatched: 8. The CDR3 loop reads CASSASGVSSDTQYF. CDR3 bases: TGTGCCAGCAGTGCTAGCGGGGTTTCGTCAGATACGCAGTATTTT. Full variable domain (outside the CDR3, taken from reference TRBV9 and TRBJ2-3): DSGVTQTPKHLITATGQRVTLRCSPRSGDLSVYWYQQSLDQGLQFLIQYYNGEERAKGNILERFSAQQFPDLHSELNLSSLELGDSALYFCASSASGVSSDTQYFGPGTRLTVL.

This clone was detected only once. Other nucleotide sequences in the sample specify the same CDR3. The genes are TRBV5-1 and TRBJ2-3, with 15 bases that match TRBD2. The CDR3 totals 15 residues. From germline, CDR1 is SGHRS and CDR2 YFSETQ. The V gene end was trimmed by 4 bases and the J gene end by 5 bases; junction bases not matched to a gene: 2. CDR3 region: CASSPGLAGGDTQYF. The DNA for the CDR3 is TGCGCCAGCAGCCCGGGACTAGCGGGAGGAGATACGCAGTATTTT.

The sample holds one count of this clone. The genes are TRBV6-5 and TRBJ1-1, with no clear D. Germline CDR1 reads MNHEY; CDR2 reads SVGAGI. This CDR3 is 15 amino acids long. Trimming removed 0 bases at V and 7 bases at J, with 15 bases between. The CDR3 region has the DNA TGTGCCAGCAGTTACTCTATCCGGGTCTCCCGTGAAGCTTTCTTT. Translation gives CASSYSIRVSREAFF.

The J gene is TRBJ1-5, the V gene TRBV9; D gene ambiguous. The CDR3 is made up of 14 amino acids. Germline V gives CDR1 SGDLS, CDR2 YYNGEE. V was trimmed by 3 bases and J by 3 bases, leaving 10 bases between them. The CDR3 loop reads CASSARGNNQPQHF. The CDR3 region has the DNA TGTGCCAGCAGCGCCCGGGGAAACAATCAGCCCCAGCATTTT.

J is TRBJ1-1 and V is TRBV6-6, with D perhaps TRBD1 (6 bases). Germline values: CDR1 MNHNY, CDR2 SVGAGI (reference sequence). Trimming pared 6 bases from V and 2 bases from J, leaving 13 bases between. The CDR3 contains 14 residues. As DNA, the CDR3 is TGTGCCAGCAGATCCGGGACAATAAACACTGAAGCTTTCTTT. Protein: CASRSGTINTEAFF.

The chain joins TRBV7-2 to TRBJ1-1; unclear D gene. V was trimmed by 3 bases and J by 0 bases, leaving 11 bases between them. The CDR3 runs to 15 residues. Germline values: CDR1 SGHTA, CDR2 FQGNSA. CDR3 residues: CASSLAGFMNTEAFF. The CDR3 coding sequence is TGTGCCAGCAGCTTGGCGGGGTTTATGAACACTGAAGCTTTCTTT. Full variable domain (remainder filled in from reference TRBV7-2 and TRBJ1-1): GAGVSQSPSNKVTEKGKDVELRCDPISGHTALYWYRQSLGQGLEFLIYFQGNSAPDKSGLPSDRFSAERTGGSVSTLTIQRTQQEDSAVYLCASSLAGFMNTEAFFGQGTRLTVV.

The chain couples TRBV4-2 to TRBJ1-2, with 8 bases matching TRBD1. Germline assignment: CDR1 LGHNA and CDR2 YNFKEQ. V trimming: 1 base; J trimming: 4 bases; junction bases outside the gene matches: 2. This CDR3 spans 14 amino acids. The CDR3 loop is CASSQAQGAYGYTF. DNA of the CDR3: TGTGCCAGCAGCCAAGCTCAGGGGGCCTATGGCTACACCTTC.

The chain links TRBV5-6 to TRBJ2-7, with TRBD1 as a possible D gene (5 bases). Germline V CDR1 and CDR2: SGHDT, YYEEEE. The length of the CDR3 is 14 residues. V lost 0 bases and J 6 bases, leaving 13 bases between the germline ends. CDR3 sequence: CASSLDSGWAEQYF. The CDR3 DNA is TGTGCCAGCAGCTTGGATTCAGGGTGGGCCGAGCAGTACTTC.

V is TRBV5-4 and J is TRBJ2-1; maybe TRBD1 (5 bases). The germline gives CDR1 SGHNT, CDR2 YYREEE (reference sequence). The CDR3 has 13 residues. Trimming shortened V by 5 bases and J by 8 bases, and 14 bases separated the two germline ends. The chain's CDR3 is CASRKIQGDEQFF. The CDR3 DNA reads as TGTGCCAGCAGAAAAATTCAGGGCGATGAGCAGTTCTTC.

J is TRBJ2-7 and V is TRBV7-9; 10 bases agree with TRBD2. The CDR3 contains 19 residues. The V and J ends lost 5 bases and 3 bases, in that order; junction bases with no gene match: 19. Germline V gene data show CDR1 as SEHNR and CDR2 as FQNEAQ (reference sequence). The CDR3 is CASSRRDRSPTSGDYEQYF. The DNA for the CDR3 is TGTGCCAGCAGCCGTCGGGACAGGTCCCCCACTAGCGGGGACTACGAGCAGTACTTC.

CDR3 DNA: TGCGCCAGCAGTCCCCCCCGGGGGGCTAGCACAGATACGCAGTATTTT. This translates into CASSPPRGASTDTQYF. The V gene is TRBV5-1, the J gene TRBJ2-3; D is perhaps TRBD2 (7 bases). V gave up 5 bases and J gave up 0 bases, with 16 bases separating them. Germline V CDR1 and CDR2: SGHRS, YFSETQ. The CDR3 length is 16 residues.

Only one count was recorded for this clone. V is TRBV7-2 and J is TRBJ2-5; 7 bases match TRBD2. The CDR3 sequence is 13 residues long. From germline, CDR1 is SGHTA and CDR2 FQGNSA. V lost 5 bases to trimming and J lost 6 bases; unmatched junction nucleotides: 6. CDR3 in DNA: TGTGCCAGCAGCCGGGACGGGGGGAAGACCCAGTACTTC. This codes for CASSRDGGKTQYF. The variable domain in full, with the rest retrieved from reference TRBV7-2 and TRBJ2-5, is GAGVSQSPSNKVTEKGKDVELRCDPISGHTALYWYRQSLGQGLEFLIYFQGNSAPDKSGLPSDRFSAERTGGSVSTLTIQRTQQEDSAVYLCASSRDGGKTQYFGPGTRLLVL.

This chain connects TRBV7-9 to TRBJ2-7; D perhaps matches TRBD1 (5 bases). Germline V gene sequence: CDR1 SEHNR, CDR2 FQNEAQ (reference sequence). Trimming took 5 bases from V and 5 from J, leaving 16 bases between them. This CDR3 is 14 amino acids long. The chain's CDR3 is CASSRVQGRNEQYF. The CDR3 nucleotides read TGTGCCAGCAGCCGCGTCCAGGGCAGGAACGAGCAGTACTTC.

J is TRBJ2-3 and V is TRBV19; 7 bases map to TRBD2. This CDR3 has 18 amino acids. CDR1 and CDR2 from the germline V gene are LNHDA and SQIVND (reference sequence). Trimming removed 0 bases from V and 2 bases from J; junction bases left unmatched: 11. As DNA, the CDR3 is TGTGCCAGTAGTATAGATCTTACGCCGGGACTACACACAGATACGCAGTATTTT. Its protein is CASSIDLTPGLHTDTQYF.

The chain uses TRBV2 and TRBJ1-2; no clear D. The CDR3 is made up of 15 amino acids. The germline V gene has CDR1 SNHLY and CDR2 FYNNEI. V lost 0 bases, J lost 2 bases, and 10 bases lay in between. CDR3 amino acids: CASSEALYGNYGYTF. The CDR3 DNA is TGTGCCAGCAGTGAAGCGCTTTACGGGAACTATGGCTACACCTTC.